Below are 10 T cell receptor beta chains sequenced from a single sample in a study of blood T cell repertoires in COVID-19. The repertoire was sequenced with immunoSEQ multiplex PCR; TCRdb's copy has only in-frame clones and lacks some. The sample holds hundreds of thousands of clones, over 70% seen once. Material for sequencing was peripheral blood. The receptors were sampled from a man in his forties or fifties with acute or convalescent COVID-19.

The chain recombines TRBV19 with TRBJ2-1, with D possibly matching TRBD2 (5 bases). The CDR3 spans 16 residues. V gave up 6 bases and J gave up 4 bases, with 19 bases separating them. CDR1 is LNHDA and CDR2 is SQIVND in the germline V gene (reference sequence). The CDR3 is CASRINVGLQYNEQFF. As DNA, the CDR3 is TGTGCCAGTAGAATAAATGTTGGACTGCAGTACAATGAGCAGTTCTTC.

The chain couples TRBV4-2 to TRBJ2-5; TRBD2 matches at 16 bases. Germline V gene lookup returns CDR1 LGHNA and CDR2 YNFKEQ. The CDR3 is made up of 18 amino acids. The V gene end was trimmed by 0 bases and the J gene end by 6 bases; junction bases not matched to a gene: 7. The DNA for the CDR3 is TGTGCCAGCAGCCAAGAGTTCGGGACTAGCGGGAGGGCCCAGACCCAGTACTTC. Its protein product is CASSQEFGTSGRAQTQYF.

The gene calls are TRBV4-1 and TRBJ1-4, with D possibly being TRBD1 (5 bases). The CDR3 runs 16 residues. The germline gives CDR1 MGHRA, CDR2 YSYEKL. The V end lost 1 base, the J end lost 5 bases, and 14 bases lay between the germline ends. Here the CDR3 reads CASSQGQGRPNEKLFF. The CDR3 nucleotides read TGCGCCAGCAGCCAAGGGCAGGGCAGGCCGAATGAAAAACTGTTTTTT.

The chain joins TRBV5-1 to TRBJ1-1; D remains unclear. Germline CDR1 reads SGHRS; CDR2 reads YFSETQ. The V gene lost 6 bases and the J gene lost 4 bases, with 13 bases spanning the gap. This CDR3 is 13 amino acids long. Here the CDR3 reads CASTRNGGTEAFF. CDR3 DNA: TGCGCCAGCACCCGCAATGGCGGCACTGAAGCTTTCTTT. Full variable domain (missing parts from reference TRBV5-1 and TRBJ1-1): KAGVTQTPRYLIKTRGQQVTLSCSPISGHRSVSWYQQTPGQGLQFLFEYFSETQRNKGNFPGRFSGRQFSNSRSEMNVSTLELGDSALYLCASTRNGGTEAFFGQGTRLTVV.

The V gene is TRBV6-2 or TRBV6-3, the J gene TRBJ1-5, with a tentative D call TRBD1 (5 bases). The CDR3 is 14 amino acids. V was trimmed by 4 bases and J by 3 bases, leaving 10 bases between them. Per germline, CDR1 MNHEY and CDR2 SVGEGT. The DNA for the CDR3 is TGTGCCAGCAGTTGGACGGGGGTCAATCAGCCCCAGCATTTT. Protein sequence: CASSWTGVNQPQHF.

The genes are TRBV5-5 and TRBJ1-4; D gene ambiguous. From germline, CDR1 is SGHKS and CDR2 YYEKEE (reference sequence). CDR3 size: 14 residues. V shed 5 bases and J shed 10 bases, with 18 bases lying between them. As DNA, the CDR3 is TGTGCCAGCAGGGACTCGGGAGCTGGTCGAAAACTGTTTTTT. It encodes CASRDSGAGRKLFF.

This chain links TRBV4-2 with TRBJ1-3, with 7 bases lining up with TRBD1. Germline CDR1 and CDR2: LGHNA and YNFKEQ. This CDR3 comprises 16 residues. V lost 1 base and J lost 4; bases outside the gene matches: 7. The CDR3 spells CASSQADRADGNTIYF. The CDR3 DNA is TGTGCCAGCAGCCAAGCCGACAGGGCGGACGGAAACACCATATATTTT.

In this sample, this clone turned up once. The chain joins TRBV29-1 to TRBJ1-1; tentative D call: TRBD1 (5 bases). Germline CDR1 reads SQVTM; CDR2 reads ANQGSEA. The CDR3 totals 13 residues. The CDR3 DNA reads TGCAGTCTATCCACAGGACGGAACACTGAAGCTTTCTTT. This encodes CSLSTGRNTEAFF.

This chain links TRBV30 with TRBJ2-7; 12 bases match TRBD1. V lost 3 bases to trimming and J lost 3 bases; unmatched junction nucleotides: 6. Germline values: CDR1 GTSNPN, CDR2 SVGIG (reference sequence). This CDR3 has 15 amino acids. This CDR3 is CAWRAGTGGYYEQYF. The CDR3 DNA follows: TGTGCCTGGAGGGCCGGGACAGGGGGCTACTACGAGCAGTACTTC.

V gene TRBV25-1 combines with J gene TRBJ1-2; D unresolved. CDR3 length: 14 residues. The V end lost 6 bases, the J end lost 0 bases, and 11 bases lay between the germline ends. Germline V gene data show CDR1 as MGHDK and CDR2 as SYGVNS. CDR3 coding DNA: TGTGCCAGCAGCCTAGTGGGAGCTAACTATGGCTACACCTTC. This sequence encodes CASSLVGANYGYTF.